This TCR beta chain was sequenced during a study of blood T cell repertoires in COVID-19. About the research overall: T cells, B-cell-depleted T cells, or PBMCs supplied cDNA or gDNA.

Measured with immunoSEQ multiplex PCR; TCRdb has only the in-frame clones, and not every one. Among 140,000 to 150,000 clones listed, 80% were seen once. The specimen was peripheral blood. The clonotype originates from a woman aged 50 to 60 with acute or convalescent COVID-19.

CDR3 sequence reads: CASSLGGGAGVGYTF. CDR3 bases: TGTGCCAGCAGTCTCGGGGGGGGTGCTGGGGTTGGCTACACCTTC. V gene TRBV6-5 combines with J gene TRBJ1-2; a possible D gene is TRBD1 (5 bases). The CDR3 sequence is 15 residues long. Germline-derived CDR1 and CDR2 are MNHEY and SVGAGI. Trimming shortened V by 5 bases and J by 7 bases, and 20 bases separated the two germline ends.